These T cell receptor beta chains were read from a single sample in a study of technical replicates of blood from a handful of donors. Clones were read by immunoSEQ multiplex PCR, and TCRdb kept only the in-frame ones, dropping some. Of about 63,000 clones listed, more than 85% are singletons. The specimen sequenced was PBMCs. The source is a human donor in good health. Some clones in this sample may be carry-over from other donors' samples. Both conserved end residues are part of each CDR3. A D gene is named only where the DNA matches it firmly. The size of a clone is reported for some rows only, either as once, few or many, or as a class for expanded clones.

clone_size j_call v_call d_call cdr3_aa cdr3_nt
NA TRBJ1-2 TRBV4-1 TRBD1 CASSQSTGARGYTF TGCGCCAGCAGCCAGTCTACAGGGGCTCGGGGCTACACCTTC
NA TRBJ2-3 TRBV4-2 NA CASSQIQGTDTQYF TGTGCCAGCAGCCAAATACAGGGAACAGATACGCAGTATTTT
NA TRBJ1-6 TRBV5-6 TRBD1 CASGRTGDSPLHF TGTGCCAGCGGACGGACAGGGGATTCACCCCTCCACTTT
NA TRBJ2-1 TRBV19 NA CASSIGGNSYNEQFF TGTGCCAGTAGTATTGGCGGGAACTCCTACAATGAGCAGTTCTTC
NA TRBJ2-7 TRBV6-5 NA CASSSAGYNEQYF TGTGCCAGCAGTTCTGCGGGGTATAACGAGCAGTACTTC
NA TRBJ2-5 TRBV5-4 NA CASSWAQETQYF TGTGCCAGCAGCTGGGCACAAGAGACCCAGTACTTC
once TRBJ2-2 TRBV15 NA CATSSFTVWAGELFF TGTGCCACCAGCAGTTTTACAGTATGGGCCGGGGAGCTGTTTTTT
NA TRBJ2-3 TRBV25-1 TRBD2 CASSVGGADTQYF TGTGCCAGCAGTGTTGGGGGGGCAGATACGCAGTATTTT
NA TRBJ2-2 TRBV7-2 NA CASSFRTNTGELFF TGTGCCAGCAGCTTCCGGACTAACACCGGGGAGCTGTTTTTT
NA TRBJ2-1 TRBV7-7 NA CASSSDVSGREQFF TGTGCCAGCAGCTCGGACGTTAGCGGCAGGGAGCAGTTCTTC